This TCR beta chain was recorded in a study of cytomegalovirus exposure and HLA in healthy donors. Data came from immunoSEQ multiplex PCR; TCRdb stores just in-frame clones and leaves some out. This table has around 260,000 clones, less than 95% appearing once. The CDR3 loop spans 16 amino acids. V was pared by 4 bases and J by 5 bases, with 11 bases of the junction left unmatched. The germline V gene has CDR1 SGHTA and CDR2 FQGNSA. In regard to this clone: The antigen is undetermined.

Overall study findings and caveats: Many donors shared some public TCRs, even though most TCR sequences were rare.

The sample taken for sequencing was PBMCs. The clonotype comes from a woman in her 30s in good health and CMV-seronegative. The rearrangement links TRBV7-2 to TRBJ2-7, with TRBD2 matching over 10 bases. CDR3 nucleotide sequence: TGTGCCAGCAGCTCATATACTAGCGGGAAGTCTCACGAGCAGTACTTC. This gives the protein CASSSYTSGKSHEQYF. Full variable domain (remainder filled in from reference TRBV7-2 and TRBJ2-7): GAGVSQSPSNKVTEKGKDVELRCDPISGHTALYWYRQSLGQGLEFLIYFQGNSAPDKSGLPSDRFSAERTGGSVSTLTIQRTQQEDSAVYLCASSSYTSGKSHEQYFGPGTRLTVT.